The clone carrying this T cell receptor beta chain was counted a single time. This sequence may be a read error, since a much larger clone differs from it by one base. The record originates from a study of T cells in Graves' hyperthyroidism and ophthalmopathy. The V gene lost 0 bases and the J gene lost 8 bases, with 14 bases spanning the gap. Germline loops: CDR1 LGHNA, CDR2 YNFKEQ. The CDR3 has 15 residues. The PBMCs had their origin in 10 ml of fresh peripheral blood. RNA transcripts gave rise to amplified TCR beta CDR3 regions. Primed by the HTBI set, a first-round RT-PCR was run on the TCR CDR3. TCRdb re-derived calls from the multiplex PCR reads in MiXCR, one entry per CDR3 protein. Among about 420,000 distinct CDR3 sequences, around 16% were seen once, and the ten largest hold roughly 15%.

The V and J genes are TRBV4-2 and TRBJ1-5, with D unclear. The sample comprised blood. The source of this sequence is a young woman with Graves' hyperthyroidism. The chain's CDR3 is CASSQEAASPKPQHF. CDR3 DNA: TGTGCCAGCAGCCAAGAGGCGGCCAGCCCAAAGCCCCAGCATTTT.